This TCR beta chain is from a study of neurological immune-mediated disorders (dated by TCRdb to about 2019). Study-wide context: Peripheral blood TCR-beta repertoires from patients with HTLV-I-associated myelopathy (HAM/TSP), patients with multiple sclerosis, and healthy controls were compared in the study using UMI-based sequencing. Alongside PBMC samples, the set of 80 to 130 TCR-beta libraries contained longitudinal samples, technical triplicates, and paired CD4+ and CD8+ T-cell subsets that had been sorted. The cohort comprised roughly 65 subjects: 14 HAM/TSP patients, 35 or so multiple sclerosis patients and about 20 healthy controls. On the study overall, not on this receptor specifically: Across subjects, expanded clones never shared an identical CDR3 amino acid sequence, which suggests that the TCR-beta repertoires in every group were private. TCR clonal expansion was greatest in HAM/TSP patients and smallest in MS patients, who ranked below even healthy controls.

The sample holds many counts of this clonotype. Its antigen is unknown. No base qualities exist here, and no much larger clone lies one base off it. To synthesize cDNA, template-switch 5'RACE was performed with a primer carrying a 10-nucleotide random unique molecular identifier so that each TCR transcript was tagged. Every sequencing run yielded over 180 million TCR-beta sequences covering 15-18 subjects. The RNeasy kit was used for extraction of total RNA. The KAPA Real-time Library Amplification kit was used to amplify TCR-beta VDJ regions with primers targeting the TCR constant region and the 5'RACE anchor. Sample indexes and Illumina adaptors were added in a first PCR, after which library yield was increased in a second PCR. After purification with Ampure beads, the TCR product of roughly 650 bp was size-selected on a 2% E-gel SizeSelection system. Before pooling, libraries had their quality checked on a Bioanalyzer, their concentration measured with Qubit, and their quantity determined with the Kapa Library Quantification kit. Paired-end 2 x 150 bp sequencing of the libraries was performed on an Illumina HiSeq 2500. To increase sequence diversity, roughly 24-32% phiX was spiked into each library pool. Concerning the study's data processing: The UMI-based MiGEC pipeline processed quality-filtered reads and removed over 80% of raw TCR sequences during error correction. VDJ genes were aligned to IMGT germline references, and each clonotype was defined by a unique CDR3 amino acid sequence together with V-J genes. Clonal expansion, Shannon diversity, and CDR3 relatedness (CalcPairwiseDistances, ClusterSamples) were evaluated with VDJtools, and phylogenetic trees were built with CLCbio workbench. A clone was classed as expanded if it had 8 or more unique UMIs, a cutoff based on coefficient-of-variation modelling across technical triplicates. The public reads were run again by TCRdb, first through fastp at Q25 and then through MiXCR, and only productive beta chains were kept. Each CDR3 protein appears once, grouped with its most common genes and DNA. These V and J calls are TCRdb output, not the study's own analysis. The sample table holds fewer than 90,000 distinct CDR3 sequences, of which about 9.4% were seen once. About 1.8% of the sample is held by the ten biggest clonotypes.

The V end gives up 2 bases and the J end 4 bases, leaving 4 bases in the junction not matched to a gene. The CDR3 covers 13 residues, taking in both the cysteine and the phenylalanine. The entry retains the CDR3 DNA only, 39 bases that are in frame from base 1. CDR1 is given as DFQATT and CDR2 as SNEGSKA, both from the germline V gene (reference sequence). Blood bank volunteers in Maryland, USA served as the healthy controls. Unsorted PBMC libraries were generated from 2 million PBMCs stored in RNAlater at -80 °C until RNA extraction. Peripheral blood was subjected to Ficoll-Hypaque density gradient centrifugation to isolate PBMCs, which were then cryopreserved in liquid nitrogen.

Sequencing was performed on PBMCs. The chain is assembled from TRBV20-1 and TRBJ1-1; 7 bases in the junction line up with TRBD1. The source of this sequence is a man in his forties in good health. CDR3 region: CSARIAGGTEAFF. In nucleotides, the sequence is TGCAGTGCTAGAATCGCAGGGGGCACTGAAGCTTTCTTT.